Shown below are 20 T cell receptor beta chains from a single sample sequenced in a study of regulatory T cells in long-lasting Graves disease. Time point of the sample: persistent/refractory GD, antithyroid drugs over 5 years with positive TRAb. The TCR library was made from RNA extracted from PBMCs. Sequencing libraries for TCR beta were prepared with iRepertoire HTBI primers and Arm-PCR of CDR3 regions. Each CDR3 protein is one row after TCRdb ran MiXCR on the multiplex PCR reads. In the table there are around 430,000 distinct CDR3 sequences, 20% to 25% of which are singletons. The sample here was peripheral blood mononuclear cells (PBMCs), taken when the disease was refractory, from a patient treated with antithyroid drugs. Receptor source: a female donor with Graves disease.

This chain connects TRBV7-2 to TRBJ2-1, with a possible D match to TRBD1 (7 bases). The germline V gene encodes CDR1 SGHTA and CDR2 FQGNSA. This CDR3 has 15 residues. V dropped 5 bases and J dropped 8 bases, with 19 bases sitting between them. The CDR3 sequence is CASSPGGEGGDEQFF. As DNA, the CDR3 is TGTGCCAGCAGCCCAGGGGGTGAGGGAGGCGATGAGCAGTTCTTC.

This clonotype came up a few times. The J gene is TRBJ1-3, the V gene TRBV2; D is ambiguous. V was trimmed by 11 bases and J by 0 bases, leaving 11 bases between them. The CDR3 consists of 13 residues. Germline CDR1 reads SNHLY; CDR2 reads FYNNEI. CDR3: CAWPESSGNTIYF. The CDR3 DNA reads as TGTGCCTGGCCAGAGAGCTCTGGAAACACCATATATTTT.

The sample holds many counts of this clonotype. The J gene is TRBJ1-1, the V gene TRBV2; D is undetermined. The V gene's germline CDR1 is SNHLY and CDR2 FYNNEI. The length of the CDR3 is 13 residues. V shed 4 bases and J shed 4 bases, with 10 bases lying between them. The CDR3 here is CASSVALSTEAFF. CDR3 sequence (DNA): TGTGCCAGCAGTGTTGCCCTTTCCACTGAAGCTTTCTTT.

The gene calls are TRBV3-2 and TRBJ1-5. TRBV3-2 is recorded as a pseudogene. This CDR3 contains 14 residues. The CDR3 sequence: CATPMAVSNQPQHF. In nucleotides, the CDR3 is TGTGCCACCCCGATGGCAGTTAGCAATCAGCCCCAGCATTTT.

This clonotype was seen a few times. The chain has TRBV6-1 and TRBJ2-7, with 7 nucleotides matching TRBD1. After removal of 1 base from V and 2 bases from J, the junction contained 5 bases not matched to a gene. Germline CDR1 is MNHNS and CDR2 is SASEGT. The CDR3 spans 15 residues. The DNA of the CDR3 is TGTGCCAGCAGTGAAGAAAAGGGGGCAACCTACGAGCAGTACTTC. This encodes CASSEEKGATYEQYF.

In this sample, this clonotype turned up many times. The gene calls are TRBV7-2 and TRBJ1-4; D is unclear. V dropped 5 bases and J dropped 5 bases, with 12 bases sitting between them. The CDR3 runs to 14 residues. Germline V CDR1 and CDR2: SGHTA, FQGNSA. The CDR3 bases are TGTGCCAGCAGCCCAGAGCCGGGGAATGAAAAACTGTTTTTT. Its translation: CASSPEPGNEKLFF.

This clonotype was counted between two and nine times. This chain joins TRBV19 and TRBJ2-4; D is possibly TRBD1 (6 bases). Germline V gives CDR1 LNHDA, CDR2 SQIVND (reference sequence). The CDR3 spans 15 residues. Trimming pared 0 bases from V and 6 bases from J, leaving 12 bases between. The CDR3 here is CASSIEQGGGNIQYF. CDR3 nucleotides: TGTGCCAGTAGTATAGAACAGGGTGGAGGAAACATTCAGTACTTC.

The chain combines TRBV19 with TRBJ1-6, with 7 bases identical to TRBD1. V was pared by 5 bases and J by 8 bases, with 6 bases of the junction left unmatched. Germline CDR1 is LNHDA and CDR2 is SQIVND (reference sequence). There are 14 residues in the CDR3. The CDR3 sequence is CASSAPGQYSPLHF. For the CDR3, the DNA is TGTGCCAGTAGTGCGCCGGGACAGTATTCACCCCTCCACTTT.

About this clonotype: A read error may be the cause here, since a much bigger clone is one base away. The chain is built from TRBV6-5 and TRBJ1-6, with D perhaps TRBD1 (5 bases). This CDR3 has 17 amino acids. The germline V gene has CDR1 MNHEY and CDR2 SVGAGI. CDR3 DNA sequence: TGTGTCAGCAGTTACTCGCCTGGAGGGGAGTCAGGTTCACCCCTCCACTTT. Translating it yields CVSSYSPGGESGSPLHF.

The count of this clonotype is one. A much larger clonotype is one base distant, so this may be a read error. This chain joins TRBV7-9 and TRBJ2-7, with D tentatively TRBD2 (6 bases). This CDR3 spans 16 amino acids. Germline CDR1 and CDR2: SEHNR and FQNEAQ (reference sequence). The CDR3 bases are TGTGCCGGCAGTCGAACTCACCGGGACTGGGGTTACGAGCAGTACTTC. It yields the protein CAGSRTHRDWGYEQYF.

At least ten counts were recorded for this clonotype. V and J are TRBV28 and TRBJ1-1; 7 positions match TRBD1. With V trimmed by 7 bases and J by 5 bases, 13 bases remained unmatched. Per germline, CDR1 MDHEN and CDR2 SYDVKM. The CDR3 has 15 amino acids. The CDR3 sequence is CASNSFWQGETEAFF. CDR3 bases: TGTGCCAGCAATTCTTTCTGGCAGGGGGAAACTGAAGCTTTCTTT.

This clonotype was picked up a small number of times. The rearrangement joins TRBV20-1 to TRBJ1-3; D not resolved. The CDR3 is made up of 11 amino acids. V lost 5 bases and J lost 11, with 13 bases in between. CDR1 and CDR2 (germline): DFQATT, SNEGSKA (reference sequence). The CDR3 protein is CSAGGLRAIYF. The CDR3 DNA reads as TGCAGTGCTGGAGGACTGCGCGCCATATATTTT.

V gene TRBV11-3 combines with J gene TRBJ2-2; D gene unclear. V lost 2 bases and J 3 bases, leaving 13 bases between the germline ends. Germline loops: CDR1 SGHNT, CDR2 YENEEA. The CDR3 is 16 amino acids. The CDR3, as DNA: TGTGCCAGCAGCTTATACCGACGAAAGGACACCGGGGAGCTGTTTTTT. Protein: CASSLYRRKDTGELFF.

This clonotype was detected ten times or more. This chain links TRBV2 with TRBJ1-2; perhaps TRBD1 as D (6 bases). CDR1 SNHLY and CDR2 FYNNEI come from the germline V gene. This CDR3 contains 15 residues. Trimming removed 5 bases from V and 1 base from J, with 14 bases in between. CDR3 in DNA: TGTGCCAGCAGTCCCCGGGACACCGATAACTATGGCTACACCTTC. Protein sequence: CASSPRDTDNYGYTF.

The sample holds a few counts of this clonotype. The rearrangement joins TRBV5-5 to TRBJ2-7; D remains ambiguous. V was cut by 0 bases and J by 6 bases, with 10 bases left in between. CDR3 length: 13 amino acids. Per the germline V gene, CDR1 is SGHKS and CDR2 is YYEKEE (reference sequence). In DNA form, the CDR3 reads TGTGCCAGCAGCTTGGTTTGGGGAAGCGAGCAGTACTTC. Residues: CASSLVWGSEQYF.

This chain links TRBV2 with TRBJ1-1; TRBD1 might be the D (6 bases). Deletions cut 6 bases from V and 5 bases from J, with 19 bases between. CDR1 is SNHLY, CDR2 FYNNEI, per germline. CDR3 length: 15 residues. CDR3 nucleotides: TGTGCCAGCAGGGCCCCCGGGACATGGGGAACTGAAGCTTTCTTT. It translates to CASRAPGTWGTEAFF.

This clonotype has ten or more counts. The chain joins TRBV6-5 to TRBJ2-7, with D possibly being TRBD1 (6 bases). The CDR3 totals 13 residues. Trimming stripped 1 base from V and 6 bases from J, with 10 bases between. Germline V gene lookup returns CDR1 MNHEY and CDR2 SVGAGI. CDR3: CASSYLGGSEQYF. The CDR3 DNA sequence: TGTGCCAGCAGTTACTTAGGGGGAAGCGAGCAGTACTTC.

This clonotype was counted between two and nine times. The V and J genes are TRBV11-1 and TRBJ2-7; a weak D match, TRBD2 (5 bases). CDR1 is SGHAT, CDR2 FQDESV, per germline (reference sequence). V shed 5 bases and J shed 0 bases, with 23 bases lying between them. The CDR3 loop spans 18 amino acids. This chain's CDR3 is CASSQGGENGLSSYEQYF. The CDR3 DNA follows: TGTGCCAGCAGCCAAGGAGGTGAGAACGGCCTGAGCTCCTACGAGCAGTACTTC.

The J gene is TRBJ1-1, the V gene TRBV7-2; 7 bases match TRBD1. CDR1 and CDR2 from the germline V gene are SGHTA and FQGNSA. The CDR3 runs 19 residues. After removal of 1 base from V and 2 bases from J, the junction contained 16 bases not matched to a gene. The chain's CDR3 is CASSLESRYQTGRNTEAFF. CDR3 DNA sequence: TGTGCCAGCAGCTTAGAATCCAGATATCAGACAGGGCGTAACACTGAAGCTTTCTTT. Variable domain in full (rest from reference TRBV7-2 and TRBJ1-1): GAGVSQSPSNKVTEKGKDVELRCDPISGHTALYWYRQSLGQGLEFLIYFQGNSAPDKSGLPSDRFSAERTGGSVSTLTIQRTQQEDSAVYLCASSLESRYQTGRNTEAFFGQGTRLTVV.

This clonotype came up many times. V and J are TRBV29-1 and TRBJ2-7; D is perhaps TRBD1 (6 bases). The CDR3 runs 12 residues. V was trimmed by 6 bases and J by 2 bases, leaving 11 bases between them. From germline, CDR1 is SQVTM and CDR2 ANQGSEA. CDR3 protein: CSVGQTPYEQYF. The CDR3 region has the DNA TGCAGCGTAGGACAGACACCCTACGAGCAGTACTTC.